The rows below give T cell receptor beta chains drawn from one sample of a study of shared clonotypes between healthy human individuals. Here immunoSEQ multiplex PCR was the method, and the copy in TCRdb shows in-frame clones only, minus some. The table lists approximately 720,000 clones, 72% of them singletons. Sequencing was done on a sample of memory CD4+ T cells sorted from blood. These receptors were collected from a woman in her thirties in good health. Both conserved end residues are part of each CDR3. Fields, in order: CDR3 protein, clone size, J gene, V gene. Size is stated for part of the rows, as once, few or many counts, or as a class when the clone is expanded.

cdr3_aa: CASSLQAGNNEQFF; clone_size: -; j_call: TRBJ2-1; v_call: TRBV5-1
cdr3_aa: CASSLIGTGGDQYF; clone_size: few; j_call: TRBJ2-5; v_call: TRBV28
cdr3_aa: CASSFRGALETQYF; clone_size: -; j_call: TRBJ2-5; v_call: TRBV28
cdr3_aa: CASSPSIEKLFF; clone_size: -; j_call: TRBJ1-4; v_call: TRBV28
cdr3_aa: CASSLDWTIQFF; clone_size: -; j_call: TRBJ2-1; v_call: TRBV7-2
cdr3_aa: CASSMAFLQVRNQPQHF; clone_size: -; j_call: TRBJ1-5; v_call: TRBV19
cdr3_aa: CASSQLDTDTQYF; clone_size: -; j_call: TRBJ2-3; v_call: TRBV4-2
cdr3_aa: CASSRGLAVSYEQYF; clone_size: once; j_call: TRBJ2-7; v_call: TRBV7-9
cdr3_aa: CASSLGGTGGSYEQYF; clone_size: -; j_call: TRBJ2-7; v_call: TRBV5-1
cdr3_aa: CASSQDLWGTGQYEQYF; clone_size: -; j_call: TRBJ2-7; v_call: TRBV4-2
cdr3_aa: CASSPEGSRITDTQYF; clone_size: once; j_call: TRBJ2-3; v_call: TRBV9
cdr3_aa: CASSLGGERSYEQYF; clone_size: -; j_call: TRBJ2-7; v_call: TRBV7-9
cdr3_aa: CASSLKGQGTEAFF; clone_size: -; j_call: TRBJ1-1; v_call: TRBV27
cdr3_aa: CAWSTSGRPTDTQYF; clone_size: few; j_call: TRBJ2-3; v_call: TRBV30
cdr3_aa: CASSPFTSGTFLIQYF; clone_size: -; j_call: TRBJ2-4; v_call: TRBV5-1
cdr3_aa: CASSSGVPAEQYF; clone_size: -; j_call: TRBJ2-7; v_call: TRBV11-1
cdr3_aa: CASSLGLTENTEAFF; clone_size: -; j_call: TRBJ1-1; v_call: TRBV7-3
cdr3_aa: CASSLTGLGDTEAFF; clone_size: -; j_call: TRBJ1-1; v_call: TRBV5-4
cdr3_aa: CASSLGDRDHEKLFF; clone_size: -; j_call: TRBJ1-4; v_call: TRBV5-1
cdr3_aa: CASSEAQDSSYEQYF; clone_size: once; j_call: TRBJ2-7; v_call: TRBV6-1
cdr3_aa: CASSLNVGPYEQYF; clone_size: -; j_call: TRBJ2-7; v_call: TRBV7-3
cdr3_aa: CSVEIRTGRGSDTEAFF; clone_size: few; j_call: TRBJ1-1; v_call: TRBV29-1
cdr3_aa: CASNLWIFGGCTEAFF; clone_size: -; j_call: TRBJ1-1; v_call: TRBV11-3
cdr3_aa: CASSDFRGGPGEQYF; clone_size: many; j_call: TRBJ2-7; v_call: TRBV6-1
cdr3_aa: CASSSGQGNTEAFF; clone_size: -; j_call: TRBJ1-1; v_call: TRBV5-6
cdr3_aa: CASSLEGGNQPQHF; clone_size: -; j_call: TRBJ1-5; v_call: TRBV7-2
cdr3_aa: CASSSPPGGGSYEQYF; clone_size: -; j_call: TRBJ2-7; v_call: TRBV28
cdr3_aa: CASSTTLPGFPYEQYF; clone_size: -; j_call: TRBJ2-7; v_call: TRBV7-9
cdr3_aa: CASSSIQAPNEKLFF; clone_size: -; j_call: TRBJ1-4; v_call: TRBV7-2
cdr3_aa: CASSFPGGGFGQFF; clone_size: -; j_call: TRBJ2-1; v_call: TRBV6-5
cdr3_aa: CASRRYGTSGNYEQYF; clone_size: -; j_call: TRBJ2-7; v_call: TRBV27
cdr3_aa: CASSHRGAEQYF; clone_size: -; j_call: TRBJ2-7; v_call: TRBV5-5
cdr3_aa: CASSLAGRGRQETQYF; clone_size: -; j_call: TRBJ2-5; v_call: TRBV5-1
cdr3_aa: CASIRDRGKETQYF; clone_size: -; j_call: TRBJ2-5; v_call: TRBV19
cdr3_aa: CATSRISGEGEDTQYF; clone_size: -; j_call: TRBJ2-3; v_call: TRBV15
cdr3_aa: CASSISIAGDTQYF; clone_size: -; j_call: TRBJ2-3; v_call: TRBV19
cdr3_aa: CASPAGANTGELFF; clone_size: many; j_call: TRBJ2-2; v_call: TRBV6-1